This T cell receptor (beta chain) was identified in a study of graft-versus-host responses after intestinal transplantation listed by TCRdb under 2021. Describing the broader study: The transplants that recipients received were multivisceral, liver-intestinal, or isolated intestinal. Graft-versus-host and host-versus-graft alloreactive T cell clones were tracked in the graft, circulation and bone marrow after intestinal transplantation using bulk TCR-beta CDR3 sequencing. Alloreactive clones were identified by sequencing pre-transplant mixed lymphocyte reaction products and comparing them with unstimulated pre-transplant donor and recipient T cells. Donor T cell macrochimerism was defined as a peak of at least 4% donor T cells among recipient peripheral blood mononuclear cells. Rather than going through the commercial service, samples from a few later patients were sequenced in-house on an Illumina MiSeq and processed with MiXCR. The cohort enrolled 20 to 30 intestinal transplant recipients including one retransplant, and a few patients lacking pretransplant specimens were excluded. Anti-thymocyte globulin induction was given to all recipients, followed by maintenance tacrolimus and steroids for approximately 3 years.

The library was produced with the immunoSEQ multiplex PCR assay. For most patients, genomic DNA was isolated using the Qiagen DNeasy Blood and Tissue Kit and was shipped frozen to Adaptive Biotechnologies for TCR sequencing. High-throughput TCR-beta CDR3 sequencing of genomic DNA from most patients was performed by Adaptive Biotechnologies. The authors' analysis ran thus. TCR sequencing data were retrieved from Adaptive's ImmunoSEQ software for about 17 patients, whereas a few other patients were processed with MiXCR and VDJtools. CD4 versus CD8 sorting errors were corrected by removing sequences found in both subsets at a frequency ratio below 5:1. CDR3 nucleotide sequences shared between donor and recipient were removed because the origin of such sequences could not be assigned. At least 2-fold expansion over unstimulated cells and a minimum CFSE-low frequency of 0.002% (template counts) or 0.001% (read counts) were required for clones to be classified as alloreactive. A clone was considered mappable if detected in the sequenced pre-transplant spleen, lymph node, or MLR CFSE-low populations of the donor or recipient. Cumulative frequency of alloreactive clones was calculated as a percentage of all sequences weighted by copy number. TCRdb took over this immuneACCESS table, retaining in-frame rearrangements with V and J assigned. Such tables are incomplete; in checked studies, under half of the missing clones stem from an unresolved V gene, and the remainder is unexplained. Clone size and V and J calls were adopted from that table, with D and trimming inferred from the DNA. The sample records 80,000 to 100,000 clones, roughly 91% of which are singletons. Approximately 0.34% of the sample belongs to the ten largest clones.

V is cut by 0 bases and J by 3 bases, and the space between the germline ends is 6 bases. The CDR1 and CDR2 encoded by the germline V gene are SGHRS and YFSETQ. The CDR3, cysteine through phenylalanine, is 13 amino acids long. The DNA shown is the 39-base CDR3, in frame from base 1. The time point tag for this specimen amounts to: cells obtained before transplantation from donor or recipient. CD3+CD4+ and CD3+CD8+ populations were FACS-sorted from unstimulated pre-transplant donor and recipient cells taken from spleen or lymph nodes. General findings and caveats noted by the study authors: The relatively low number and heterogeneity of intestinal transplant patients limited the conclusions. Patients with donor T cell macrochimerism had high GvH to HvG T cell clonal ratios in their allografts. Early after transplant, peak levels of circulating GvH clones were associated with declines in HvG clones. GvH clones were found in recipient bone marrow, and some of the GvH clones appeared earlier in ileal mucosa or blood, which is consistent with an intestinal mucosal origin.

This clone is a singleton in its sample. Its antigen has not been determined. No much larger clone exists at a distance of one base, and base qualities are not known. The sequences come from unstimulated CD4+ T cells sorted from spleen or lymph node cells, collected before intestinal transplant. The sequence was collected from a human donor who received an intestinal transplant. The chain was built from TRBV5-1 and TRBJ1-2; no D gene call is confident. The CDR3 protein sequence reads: CASSLGQDYGYTF. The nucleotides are TGCGCCAGCAGCTTGGGTCAGGACTATGGCTACACCTTC.